The 23 T cell receptor beta chains below come from one sample, sequenced in a study of T cell responses to AZD1222 COVID-19 vaccine. The assay was immunoSEQ multiplex PCR, and TCRdb's table has in-frame clones only and misses some. The table lists 150,000 to 200,000 clones, 90% to 95% of them singletons. The sequencing here drew on peripheral blood, taken on day 0 of AZD1222 vaccination. The receptor set was obtained from an adult in good health.

The genes are TRBV7-3 and TRBJ2-1; 7 nucleotides match TRBD2. CDR1 and CDR2 from the germline V gene are SGHTA and FQGTGA. This CDR3 is 14 amino acids long. V dropped 5 bases and J dropped 3; count of bases not matched to a gene: 4. The CDR3 sequence is CASSEGTNYNEQFF. The CDR3 nucleotides are TGTGCCAGCAGCGAAGGGACTAACTACAATGAGCAGTTCTTC. Combining the CDR3 with reference TRBV7-3 and TRBJ2-1 gives the whole variable domain GAGVSQTPSNKVTEKGKYVELRCDPISGHTALYWYRQSLGQGPEFLIYFQGTGAADDSGLPNDRFFAVRPEGSVSTLKIQRTERGDSAVYLCASSEGTNYNEQFFGPGTRLTVL.

The chain employs TRBV27 and TRBJ2-3; D remains ambiguous. CDR1 is MNHEY, CDR2 SMNVEV, per germline (reference sequence). V lost 2 bases to trimming and J lost 2 bases, with 17 bases between them. The CDR3 extends over 17 amino acids. CDR3: CASSLMVPQRSTDTQYF. CDR3 bases: TGTGCCAGCAGTTTAATGGTCCCACAGCGCTCCACAGATACGCAGTATTTT.

The rearrangement joins TRBV7-3 to TRBJ1-2, with 8 positions matching TRBD1. Germline CDR1 and CDR2: SGHTA and FQGTGA. The CDR3 runs to 13 residues. V shed 0 bases, J shed 7 bases, and the junction held 1 base outside the gene matches. The CDR3 DNA reads as TGTGCCAGCAGCTTAACCCAGGGGGCTGGCTACACCTTC. Amino acid sequence: CASSLTQGAGYTF.

The chain joins TRBV21-1 to TRBJ1-1; the table's D call, TRBD1, was not checked against the DNA. TRBV21-1 corresponds to a pseudogene. This CDR3 spans 17 amino acids. CDR3 bases: TGTGCCAGCAGCGCCGGGACAGGGGGGGATGGGAACACTGAAGCTTTCTTT. It translates to CASSAGTGGDGNTEAFF.

The V call is TRBV19, the J call TRBJ1-3; 7 positions match TRBD1. V lost 5 bases to trimming and J lost 2 bases; unmatched junction nucleotides: 9. The V gene's germline CDR1 is LNHDA and CDR2 SQIVND (reference sequence). The CDR3 extends over 16 amino acids. The CDR3 here is CASSPKDRITGNTIYF. The CDR3, as DNA: TGTGCCAGTAGTCCGAAGGACAGGATCACTGGAAACACCATATATTTT.

The genes are TRBV13 and TRBJ1-1, with 7 bases fitting TRBD1. Germline V CDR1 and CDR2: PRHDT, FYEKMQ (reference sequence). The length of the CDR3 is 17 residues. The V and J ends lost 4 bases and 1 base, in that order; junction bases with no gene match: 12. The CDR3 loop is CASSSGTDSPPNTEAFF. The CDR3 coding sequence is TGTGCCAGCAGCTCCGGGACAGACTCGCCCCCGAACACTGAAGCTTTCTTT. Together with reference TRBV13 and TRBJ1-1, the CDR3 gives the full variable domain: AAGVIQSPRHLIKEKRETATLKCYPIPRHDTVYWYQQGPGQDPQFLISFYEKMQSDKGSIPDRFSAQQFSDYHSELNMSSLELGDSALYFCASSSGTDSPPNTEAFFGQGTRLTVV.

The J gene is TRBJ2-2, the V gene TRBV27; tentative D call: TRBD2 (7 bases). Trimming left V 6 bases short and J 7 bases short, with 15 bases between. The germline V gene encodes CDR1 MNHEY and CDR2 SMNVEV (reference sequence). The CDR3 sequence is 14 residues long. Here the CDR3 DNA reads TGTGCCAGCAGGGTAGAGGGAGGGGGCGGGGAGCTGTTTTTT. It codes for CASRVEGGGGELFF.

The chain combines TRBV28 with TRBJ2-7, with 15 bases lining up with TRBD2. Germline V gives CDR1 MDHEN, CDR2 SYDVKM. J gave up 2 bases and V 6 bases, and 14 bases lay outside the gene matches. This CDR3 contains 19 residues. In DNA form, the CDR3 reads TGTGCCAGCAGACAGACCGGGACTAGCGGGAGGCCCCCCCCCTACGAGCAGTACTTC. Translated: CASRQTGTSGRPPPYEQYF.

V and J are TRBV5-1 and TRBJ1-5; possible D gene TRBD1, 6 bases. Germline V gene data show CDR1 as SGHRS and CDR2 as YFSETQ. The CDR3 totals 16 residues. V was clipped by 4 bases and J by 5 bases, with 19 bases between them. CDR3 sequence: CASSPLGRGADQPQHF. The CDR3 DNA follows: TGCGCCAGCAGCCCCCTCGGGAGGGGGGCCGATCAGCCCCAGCATTTT.

The chain uses TRBV27 and TRBJ1-4, with D hard to call. The CDR3 has 14 amino acids. Trimming removed 4 bases from V and 8 bases from J, with 14 bases in between. Germline CDR1 reads MNHEY; CDR2 reads SMNVEV (reference sequence). In DNA form, the CDR3 reads TGTGCCAGCAGTTCGCGGGGTCTCGGCGAAAAACTGTTTTTT. Its translation: CASSSRGLGEKLFF. Complete variable domain (other parts from reference TRBV27 and TRBJ1-4): EAQVTQNPRYLITVTGKKLTVTCSQNMNHEYMSWYRQDPGLGLRQIYYSMNVEVTDKGDVPEGYKVSRKEKRNFPLILESPSPNQTSLYFCASSSRGLGEKLFFGSGTQLSVL.

The CDR3 DNA sequence: TGTGCCAGTAGACGACTAGCGGGGGATAGCTACGAGCAGTACTTC. Its protein product is CASRRLAGDSYEQYF. The chain recombines TRBV19 with TRBJ2-7; 12 nucleotides match TRBD2. The germline gives CDR1 LNHDA, CDR2 SQIVND (reference sequence). The CDR3 covers 15 residues. V shed 6 bases, J shed 3 bases, and the junction held 6 bases outside the gene matches.

This clone was detected only once. This chain uses TRBV6-2 or TRBV6-3 with TRBJ2-3; TRBD1 matches at 7 bases. This CDR3 contains 16 residues. Trimming at V came to 6 bases and at J to 3 bases, leaving 12 bases not matched to a gene. Germline CDR1 MNHEY, CDR2 SVGEGT. The CDR3 nucleotides are TGTGCCAGCAGCCGCAGGACAGGCTCCAGGACAGATACGCAGTATTTT. Translating it yields CASSRRTGSRTDTQYF.

V usage is TRBV30 and J usage is TRBJ1-1, with 8 bases identical to TRBD1. Germline V lookup: CDR1 GTSNPN, CDR2 SVGIG (reference sequence). The CDR3 length is 13 residues. Losses at the gene ends were 2 bases for V and 7 bases for J; bases not matched to a gene: 6. This chain's CDR3 is CAWSITGGSEAFF. Here the CDR3 DNA reads TGTGCCTGGAGTATTACAGGGGGTAGTGAAGCTTTCTTT.

This clone was detected only once. This sequence joins TRBV14 and TRBJ1-2, with TRBD1 identical over 7 bases. This CDR3 region has 15 residues. Losses at the gene ends were 3 bases for V and 6 bases for J; bases not matched to a gene: 10. The germline gives CDR1 SGHDN, CDR2 FVKESK. The CDR3 region has the DNA TGTGCCAGCAGCCACCCCCCCGGCGGACAGGATGGCTACACCTTC. Protein product: CASSHPPGGQDGYTF.

The chain joins TRBV27 to TRBJ2-1, with 7 bases lining up with TRBD1. The CDR3 sequence is 17 residues long. With V trimmed by 5 bases and J by 2 bases, 12 bases remained unmatched. Germline CDR1 is MNHEY and CDR2 is SMNVEV (reference sequence). CDR3 sequence: CASSPPSGTAPYNEQFF. The DNA for the CDR3 is TGTGCCAGCAGTCCCCCCTCCGGGACAGCTCCCTACAATGAGCAGTTCTTC.

The chain joins TRBV19 to TRBJ1-2, with 9 bases fitting TRBD1. V shed 5 bases, J shed 7 bases, and the junction held 5 bases outside the gene matches. Germline lookup yields CDR1 LNHDA and CDR2 SQIVND (reference sequence). The CDR3 has 13 residues. CDR3 nucleotide sequence: TGTGCCAGTAGTCCCGGGACAGGGACTGGCTACACCTTC. It codes for CASSPGTGTGYTF. The complete variable domain, with remaining parts taken from reference TRBV19 and TRBJ1-2, reads DGGITQSPKYLFRKEGQNVTLSCEQNLNHDAMYWYRQDPGQGLRLIYYSQIVNDFQKGDIAEGYSVSREKKESFPLTVTSAQKNPTAFYLCASSPGTGTGYTFGSGTRLTVV.

The chain uses TRBV2 and TRBJ1-5; the D gene is possibly TRBD1 (5 bases). V lost 4 bases and J 0 bases, leaving 7 bases between the germline ends. Germline CDR1 and CDR2: SNHLY and FYNNEI. The CDR3 has 14 residues. The CDR3 region is CASSARDSNQPQHF. In DNA, the CDR3 is TGTGCCAGCAGTGCCAGGGATAGCAATCAGCCCCAGCATTTT.

The rearrangement links TRBV7-9 to TRBJ2-7; 9 bases are shared with TRBD1. The CDR3 runs 15 residues. Germline V gene lookup returns CDR1 SEHNR and CDR2 FQNEAQ (reference sequence). V was clipped by 2 bases and J by 5 bases; unmatched bases: 7. CDR3 bases: TGTGCCAGCAGCTTATCGGGACAGGGTTACGACGAGCAGTACTTC. Protein product: CASSLSGQGYDEQYF.

The rearrangement joins TRBV2 to TRBJ2-7; D is possibly TRBD1 or TRBD2 (6 bases each). Germline-derived CDR1 and CDR2 are SNHLY and FYNNEI. With 3 bases removed from V and 7 bases from J, the gap between germline ends came to 25 bases. The CDR3 is 17 residues long. In DNA form, the CDR3 reads TGTGCCAGCAGTGAGGGAGGCCAGGGGTTACTTTCGAGGGAGCAGTACTTC. This codes for CASSEGGQGLLSREQYF.

This chain joins TRBV6-1 and TRBJ1-2; no reliable D call. Germline CDR1 and CDR2: MNHNS and SASEGT. This CDR3 spans 16 amino acids. The ends were cut back, 4 bases at V and 8 bases at J, with 23 bases in the middle. The CDR3 DNA follows: TGTGCCAGCAGTGGCCCTTTCGGGCCCGGACCGTACGGCTACACCTTC. It specifies CASSGPFGPGPYGYTF.

The rearrangement links TRBV28 to TRBJ1-2; D is undetermined. Germline V gene data show CDR1 as MDHEN and CDR2 as SYDVKM. V was clipped by 1 base and J by 6 bases, with 6 bases between them. The CDR3 is 12 amino acids. This CDR3 is CASSLSGNGYTF. CDR3 DNA: TGTGCCAGCAGTTTATCGGGGAATGGCTACACCTTC.

V and J are TRBV2 and TRBJ1-1; 10 bases map to TRBD1. Germline values: CDR1 SNHLY, CDR2 FYNNEI. CDR3 length: 17 residues. V dropped 4 bases and J dropped 0; count of bases not matched to a gene: 8. The CDR3 loop is CASSAPRGQGMNTEAFF. The DNA of the CDR3 is TGTGCCAGCAGTGCGCCCCGGGGACAGGGGATGAACACTGAAGCTTTCTTT.

The chain is built from TRBV7-2 and TRBJ1-1; D remains ambiguous. This CDR3 comprises 12 residues. With 5 bases removed from V and 3 bases from J, the gap between germline ends came to 7 bases. CDR1 is SGHTA and CDR2 is FQGNSA in the germline V gene. The CDR3: CASSRMDTEAFF. CDR3 bases: TGTGCCAGCAGCCGGATGGACACTGAAGCTTTCTTT.